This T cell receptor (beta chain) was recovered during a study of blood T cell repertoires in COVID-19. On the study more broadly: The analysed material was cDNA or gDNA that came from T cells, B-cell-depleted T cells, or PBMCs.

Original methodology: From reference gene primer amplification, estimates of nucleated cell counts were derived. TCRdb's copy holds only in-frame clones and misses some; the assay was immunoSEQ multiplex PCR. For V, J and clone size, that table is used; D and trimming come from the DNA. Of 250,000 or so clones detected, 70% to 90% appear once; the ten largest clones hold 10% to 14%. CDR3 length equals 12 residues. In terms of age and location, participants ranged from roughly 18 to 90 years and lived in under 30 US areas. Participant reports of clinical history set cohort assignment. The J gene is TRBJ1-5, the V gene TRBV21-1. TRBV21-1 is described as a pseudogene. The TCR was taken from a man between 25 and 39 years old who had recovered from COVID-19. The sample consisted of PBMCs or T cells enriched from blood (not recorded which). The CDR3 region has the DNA TGTGCCAGCAGCAAACCCGATCAGCCCCAGCATTTT. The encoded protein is CASSKPDQPQHF.